This T cell receptor (beta chain) was retrieved from a study of CD8 T cells in Susac syndrome. Across the study: The Susac syndrome patients that were sequenced included about 6 with active disease and 8 or 9 in remission.

An input of about 0.5 to 1 ug of RNA was subjected to reverse transcription using random hexamers. A single record per CDR3 protein comes from TCRdb applying MiXCR to the immunoSEQ multiplex PCR reads. This sample carries around 170,000 distinct CDR3 sequences, approximately 96% of them seen once, and the ten largest clones take roughly 0.093%. TCR beta from blood CD8+ and CD4+ T cells was sequenced. Patients with Susac syndrome met diagnostic criteria that were recently defined for definite or probable disease. The CDR3 is 18 residues long. V shed 3 bases and J 0 bases; nucleotides not matched to a gene: 7. Germline V lookup: CDR1 LNHDA, CDR2 SQIVND (reference sequence).

The specimen sequenced was CD4+ T cells from PBMCs. The origin of this receptor is a human donor with Susac syndrome. This rearrangement joins TRBV19 to TRBJ1-5, with 11 bases identical to TRBD1. The CDR3 loop is CASSMRTGGWVSNQPQHF. DNA of the CDR3: TGTGCCAGTAGTATGAGGACAGGGGGCTGGGTTAGCAATCAGCCCCAGCATTTT. The variable domain in full, with the rest retrieved from reference TRBV19 and TRBJ1-5, is DGGITQSPKYLFRKEGQNVTLSCEQNLNHDAMYWYRQDPGQGLRLIYYSQIVNDFQKGDIAEGYSVSREKKESFPLTVTSAQKNPTAFYLCASSMRTGGWVSNQPQHFGDGTRLSIL.